This is a list of T cell receptor beta chains from one sample in a study of PD-L1 blockade in urothelial cancer. Assay used: immunoSEQ multiplex PCR; TCRdb lists only in-frame clones, some missing. The sample has around 45,000 clones; roughly 85% are singletons. Sequenced here: PBMCs, sampled around atezolizumab (anti-PD-L1) treatment. These receptors were collected from a man aged 60 to 75 with urothelial cancer. Each CDR3 is given with its conserved first and last residue.

cdr3_aa j_call v_call
CATSGGASGEQYF TRBJ2-7 TRBV28
CASNLASTDTQYF TRBJ2-3 TRBV6-1
CASSLGLKGSPLHF TRBJ1-6 TRBV27
CASSPWRFVNTEAFF TRBJ1-1 TRBV5-6
CATAGTVNSYEQYF TRBJ2-7 TRBV6-1
CASSFTAGFGGNTIYF TRBJ1-3 TRBV28
CACETGFPGELFF TRBJ2-2 TRBV30
CASSQLQGTSYEQYF TRBJ2-7 TRBV14
CASARGRSKTQYF TRBJ2-5 TRBV28
CASSLAPGSTDTQYF TRBJ2-3 TRBV7-2
CASSVRLYQPQHF TRBJ1-5 TRBV6-5
CASSLTSFKGSGELFF TRBJ2-2 TRBV7-3
CAYQGQGFSSPLHF TRBJ1-6 TRBV30
CASRLDRGNTEAFF TRBJ1-1 TRBV5-1
CASSPGQNEKLFF TRBJ1-4 TRBV28
CASSLVIAGVEQYF TRBJ2-7 TRBV5-5
CASSYSPLRFEDGYTF TRBJ1-2 TRBV6-5
CASSLWRLAGGPGELFF TRBJ2-2 TRBV28
CASSLNSFYEQYF TRBJ2-7 TRBV5-6
CASSLDGDRRAEQYF TRBJ2-7 TRBV11-2
CARSLVLRGIRNYNSPLHF TRBJ1-6 TRBV7-5
CASSRGYYPADTQYF TRBJ2-3 TRBV25-1
CASSSGQGSTDTQYF TRBJ2-3 TRBV7-9
CASSLGAGTQPAGQYF TRBJ2-7 TRBV5-4
CASSRFQDPYEQYF TRBJ2-7 TRBV11-1